The sequence of this T cell receptor beta chain was determined in a study of human T cells and chemical hapten exposure. TCRdb ran MiXCR on the RACE reads and lists one entry per CDR3 protein. The sample has under 85,000 distinct CDR3 sequences, 10% to 13% seen once. V was clipped by 6 bases and J by 7 bases; unmatched bases: 8. The CDR3 is 14 residues long. Time point denoted: patch test 1, 2 weeks after DPC sensitization. Treatment meaning: therapeutic diphenylcyclopropenone sensitization with weekly scalp DPC. Samples of blood were obtained prior to the application of each patch test. The rearrangement uses TRBV12-3 or TRBV12-4 and TRBJ1-5, with TRBD1 identical over 8 bases. Specimen: whole blood, collected in connection with sensitization to the hapten diphenylcyclopropenone (DPC). The receptor's source is a woman aged 50 to 60 with alopecia areata. Some clones in this sample may be carry-over from other donors' samples. CDR3 in DNA: TGTGCCAGCAGCTTTCGGACAGGGCGGCAGCCCCAGCATTTT. Amino acids: CASSFRTGRQPQHF.